The rows below give T cell receptor beta chains drawn from one sample of a study of T cell changes during pregnancy in multiple sclerosis. Produced via immunoSEQ multiplex PCR; TCRdb's table is partial and in-frame only. There are fewer than 30,000 clones in the sample; more than 75% occur only once, and roughly a tenth lies in the top ten. The sample in question was CD8+ T cells from peripheral blood mononuclear cells, obtained in the third trimester of pregnancy. All receptors derive from a female donor in good health, enrolled as a control in a pregnancy study. The CDR3 runs from the conserved cysteine through the conserved F or W. D genes are given only for firm matches. Clone sizes are given selectively: once, few, many, or a class where the clone is expanded.

clone size: -; J gene: TRBJ2-4; D gene: -; V gene: TRBV7-9; CDR3 protein: CASSLGWAGPAKNIQYF; CDR3 DNA: TGTGCCAGCAGCTTAGGCTGGGCAGGGCCAGCCAAAAACATTCAGTACTTC
clone size: -; J gene: TRBJ1-5; D gene: -; V gene: TRBV30; CDR3 protein: CAWSFPSLGHSHQPQHF; CDR3 DNA: TGTGCCTGGAGTTTCCCCTCCCTCGGACATTCGCATCAGCCCCAGCATTTT
clone size: -; J gene: TRBJ2-7; D gene: TRBD1; V gene: TRBV4-1; CDR3 protein: CASSQGQTYEQYF; CDR3 DNA: TGCGCCAGCAGCCAGGGACAGACGTACGAGCAGTACTTC
clone size: -; J gene: TRBJ1-1; D gene: -; V gene: TRBV6-5; CDR3 protein: CASSSDQTAGTEAFF; CDR3 DNA: TGTGCCAGCAGTTCCGACCAGACTGCCGGCACTGAAGCTTTCTTT
clone size: -; J gene: TRBJ1-1; D gene: -; V gene: TRBV30; CDR3 protein: CACGRVNTEAFF; CDR3 DNA: TGTGCCTGTGGCAGGGTGAACACTGAAGCTTTCTTT
clone size: once; J gene: TRBJ1-5; D gene: -; V gene: TRBV5-5; CDR3 protein: CASSSTGLTGQPQHF; CDR3 DNA: TGTGCCAGCAGCTCCACCGGCCTAACGGGACAGCCCCAGCATTTT
clone size: once; J gene: TRBJ1-4; D gene: -; V gene: TRBV7-9; CDR3 protein: CASSSPPTADRATNEKLFF; CDR3 DNA: TGTGCCAGCAGCTCTCCCCCGACCGCTGACAGAGCAACTAATGAAAAACTGTTTTTT
clone size: once; J gene: TRBJ2-3; D gene: TRBD2; V gene: TRBV6-6; CDR3 protein: CASSQGLADTDTQYF; CDR3 DNA: TGTGCCAGCAGTCAAGGACTAGCGGACACAGATACGCAGTATTTT
clone size: -; J gene: TRBJ2-5; D gene: -; V gene: TRBV28; CDR3 protein: CASRAPADQETQYF; CDR3 DNA: TGTGCCAGCAGGGCCCCAGCGGATCAAGAGACCCAGTACTTC
clone size: -; J gene: TRBJ2-7; D gene: TRBD2; V gene: TRBV6-5; CDR3 protein: CASSYTTSGRGEQYF; CDR3 DNA: TGTGCCAGCAGTTACACAACTAGCGGGAGGGGCGAGCAGTACTTC
clone size: once; J gene: TRBJ1-5; D gene: -; V gene: TRBV21-1; CDR3 protein: CATSSRPLTGRRSYSNQPQHF; CDR3 DNA: TGTGCCACCTCTTCTAGACCTTTGACAGGGAGAAGAAGTTATAGCAATCAGCCCCAGCATTTT
clone size: -; J gene: TRBJ2-7; D gene: -; V gene: TRBV6-1; CDR3 protein: CASGTSSYEQYF; CDR3 DNA: TGTGCCAGCGGGACAAGCTCCTACGAGCAGTACTTC
clone size: -; J gene: TRBJ2-3; D gene: -; V gene: TRBV20-1; CDR3 protein: CSATQSDTQYF; CDR3 DNA: TGCAGTGCGACACAGTCAGATACGCAGTATTTT
clone size: once; J gene: TRBJ2-5; D gene: -; V gene: TRBV30; CDR3 protein: CAWSVHGGETQYF; CDR3 DNA: TGTGCCTGGAGTGTACATGGCGGGGAGACCCAGTACTTC
clone size: -; J gene: TRBJ2-3; D gene: -; V gene: TRBV7-9; CDR3 protein: CAGSPPGSGTDTQYF; CDR3 DNA: TGTGCCGGCAGCCCGCCGGGGTCTGGCACAGATACGCAGTATTTT
clone size: -; J gene: TRBJ1-4; D gene: TRBD1; V gene: TRBV28; CDR3 protein: CASSFRPGDRSLIGEKLFF; CDR3 DNA: TGTGCCAGCAGTTTCCGGCCGGGGGACAGGAGCTTGATAGGCGAAAAACTGTTTTTT
clone size: -; J gene: TRBJ1-5; D gene: -; V gene: TRBV28; CDR3 protein: CASSFRHTPSNQPQHF; CDR3 DNA: TGTGCCAGCAGTTTTCGACATACTCCTAGCAATCAGCCCCAGCATTTT
clone size: -; J gene: TRBJ2-1; D gene: -; V gene: TRBV10-1; CDR3 protein: CASSEDEGSLYNEQFF; CDR3 DNA: TGCGCCAGCAGTGAAGACGAGGGCTCTCTCTACAATGAGCAGTTCTTC
clone size: -; J gene: TRBJ2-1; D gene: TRBD2; V gene: TRBV7-8; CDR3 protein: CASSLEGVASGMNEQFF; CDR3 DNA: TGTGCCAGCAGCTTAGAGGGCGTGGCTAGCGGGATGAATGAGCAGTTCTTC
clone size: -; J gene: TRBJ1-4; D gene: TRBD1; V gene: TRBV4-1; CDR3 protein: CASSQSRDRVGEKLFF; CDR3 DNA: TGCGCCAGCAGCCAGTCCCGGGACAGGGTCGGTGAAAAACTGTTTTTT
clone size: -; J gene: TRBJ2-7; D gene: -; V gene: TRBV30; CDR3 protein: CAWSVRRFYEQYF; CDR3 DNA: TGTGCCTGGAGTGTACGCAGATTCTACGAGCAGTACTTC
clone size: -; J gene: TRBJ2-3; D gene: TRBD2; V gene: TRBV11-3; CDR3 protein: CASRGGSTDTQYF; CDR3 DNA: TGTGCCAGCAGGGGGGGGTCGACAGATACGCAGTATTTT
clone size: -; J gene: TRBJ1-1; D gene: -; V gene: TRBV2; CDR3 protein: CASRGGTEAFF; CDR3 DNA: TGTGCCAGCAGGGGGGGCACTGAAGCTTTCTTT
clone size: once; J gene: TRBJ2-7; D gene: -; V gene: TRBV13; CDR3 protein: CASSINLALTYEQYF; CDR3 DNA: TGTGCCAGCAGCATAAACCTAGCGCTAACCTACGAGCAGTACTTC
clone size: few; J gene: TRBJ1-1; D gene: TRBD1; V gene: TRBV27; CDR3 protein: CASSPTGWSEAFF; CDR3 DNA: TGTGCCAGCAGTCCGACAGGGTGGTCTGAAGCTTTCTTT
clone size: -; J gene: TRBJ1-1; D gene: -; V gene: TRBV4-1; CDR3 protein: CASSPFSQGHMNTEAFF; CDR3 DNA: TGCGCCAGCAGCCCCTTCTCGCAGGGCCATATGAACACTGAAGCTTTCTTT
clone size: -; J gene: TRBJ1-6; D gene: -; V gene: TRBV28; CDR3 protein: CASRPTGVNSPLHF; CDR3 DNA: TGTGCCAGCCGCCCGACAGGAGTTAATTCACCCCTCCACTTT
clone size: -; J gene: TRBJ1-2; D gene: TRBD1; V gene: TRBV9; CDR3 protein: CASSVARDRVGYTF; CDR3 DNA: TGTGCCAGCAGCGTAGCGAGGGACAGGGTCGGCTACACCTTC
clone size: -; J gene: TRBJ1-2; D gene: -; V gene: TRBV19; CDR3 protein: CASSTNRDPYGYTF; CDR3 DNA: TGTGCCAGTAGTACAAACAGGGACCCCTATGGCTACACCTTC
clone size: -; J gene: TRBJ2-7; D gene: TRBD2; V gene: TRBV27; CDR3 protein: CASTNSGRGYF; CDR3 DNA: TGTGCCAGCACCAATAGCGGGAGAGGCTACTTC
clone size: -; J gene: TRBJ2-1; D gene: TRBD2; V gene: TRBV6-4; CDR3 protein: CASSEGTSGDNEQFF; CDR3 DNA: TGTGCCAGCAGTGAGGGGACTAGCGGAGACAATGAGCAGTTCTTC
clone size: -; J gene: TRBJ1-3; D gene: TRBD1; V gene: TRBV27; CDR3 protein: CASSLSGQLNTIYF; CDR3 DNA: TGTGCCAGCAGTTTATCGGGACAGTTAAACACCATATATTTT
clone size: -; J gene: TRBJ1-4; D gene: -; V gene: TRBV18; CDR3 protein: CASSLKGTKEKLFF; CDR3 DNA: TGTGCCAGCTCACTAAAAGGGACTAAGGAAAAACTGTTTTTT
clone size: once; J gene: TRBJ2-5; D gene: TRBD1; V gene: TRBV30; CDR3 protein: CAWSATGEETQYF; CDR3 DNA: TGTGCCTGGAGTGCTACAGGGGAAGAGACCCAGTACTTC
clone size: -; J gene: TRBJ1-2; D gene: -; V gene: TRBV5-1; CDR3 protein: CASSEDSNYGYTF; CDR3 DNA: TGCGCCAGCAGCGAGGACAGTAACTATGGCTACACCTTC
clone size: -; J gene: TRBJ1-1; D gene: -; V gene: TRBV6-1; CDR3 protein: CASSESEARAFF; CDR3 DNA: TGTGCCAGCAGTGAATCTGAGGCCAGAGCTTTCTTT
clone size: -; J gene: TRBJ2-7; D gene: -; V gene: TRBV13; CDR3 protein: CASSLPGESYEQYF; CDR3 DNA: TGTGCCAGCAGCTTACCAGGGGAGTCCTACGAGCAGTACTTC
clone size: -; J gene: TRBJ1-5; D gene: -; V gene: TRBV11-2; CDR3 protein: CASSLGAGHQPQHF; CDR3 DNA: TGTGCCAGCAGCTTAGGGGCAGGCCATCAGCCCCAGCATTTT
clone size: -; J gene: TRBJ2-7; D gene: TRBD1; V gene: TRBV12-5; CDR3 protein: CASGLGWTGDEQYF; CDR3 DNA: TGTGCTAGTGGTTTGGGTTGGACAGGGGACGAGCAGTACTTC
clone size: few; J gene: TRBJ1-5; D gene: TRBD1; V gene: TRBV28; CDR3 protein: CASSIRGHQPQHF; CDR3 DNA: TGTGCCAGCAGTATCAGGGGGCATCAGCCCCAGCATTTT
clone size: once; J gene: TRBJ2-3; D gene: -; V gene: TRBV5-4; CDR3 protein: CASSHASSGDSTDTQYF; CDR3 DNA: TGTGCCAGCAGCCATGCCAGCAGCGGAGATAGCACAGATACGCAGTATTTT
clone size: -; J gene: TRBJ2-7; D gene: -; V gene: TRBV6-5; CDR3 protein: CASSYHGNYEQYF; CDR3 DNA: TGTGCCAGCAGTTACCACGGGAATTACGAGCAGTACTTC
clone size: -; J gene: TRBJ2-7; D gene: TRBD2; V gene: TRBV7-9; CDR3 protein: CASRRTSGSLRSDEQYF; CDR3 DNA: TGTGCCAGCCGTCGGACTAGCGGGAGTCTTAGGTCTGACGAGCAGTACTTC
clone size: -; J gene: TRBJ2-1; D gene: -; V gene: TRBV2; CDR3 protein: CASIQGGRDGEQFF; CDR3 DNA: TGTGCCAGCATACAGGGGGGGCGGGACGGTGAGCAGTTCTTC
clone size: few; J gene: TRBJ2-1; D gene: TRBD2; V gene: TRBV27; CDR3 protein: CASSFPSGGSSYNEQFF; CDR3 DNA: TGTGCCAGCAGTTTTCCTAGCGGGGGAAGCTCCTACAATGAGCAGTTCTTC
clone size: -; J gene: TRBJ2-7; D gene: TRBD1; V gene: TRBV4-1; CDR3 protein: CASSPRDRQSYEQYF; CDR3 DNA: TGCGCCAGCAGCCCTAGGGACAGGCAGTCCTACGAGCAGTACTTC
clone size: -; J gene: TRBJ2-7; D gene: TRBD2; V gene: TRBV28; CDR3 protein: CASSLGGGAYEQYF; CDR3 DNA: TGTGCCAGCAGTTTAGGCGGGGGGGCCTACGAGCAGTACTTC
clone size: -; J gene: TRBJ1-2; D gene: -; V gene: TRBV21-1; CDR3 protein: CASSAKRQPGAHNYGYTF; CDR3 DNA: TGTGCCAGCAGCGCCAAAAGACAGCCCGGCGCCCATAACTATGGCTACACCTTC
clone size: -; J gene: TRBJ2-6; D gene: TRBD1; V gene: TRBV2; CDR3 protein: CASEGQGGSGANVLTF; CDR3 DNA: TGTGCCAGCGAGGGACAGGGGGGCTCTGGGGCCAACGTCCTGACTTTC
clone size: -; J gene: TRBJ1-1; D gene: -; V gene: TRBV19; CDR3 protein: CASGDGNTEAFF; CDR3 DNA: TGTGCCAGCGGAGACGGGAACACTGAAGCTTTCTTT
clone size: -; J gene: TRBJ1-1; D gene: -; V gene: TRBV7-6; CDR3 protein: CASSLLDKNTEAFF; CDR3 DNA: TGTGCCAGCAGCTTATTGGACAAGAACACTGAAGCTTTCTTT
clone size: -; J gene: TRBJ1-4; D gene: TRBD1; V gene: TRBV6-1; CDR3 protein: CASSGGTGTNEKLFF; CDR3 DNA: TGTGCCAGCAGTGGTGGGACAGGGACTAATGAAAAACTGTTTTTT
clone size: -; J gene: TRBJ1-1; D gene: -; V gene: TRBV19; CDR3 protein: CASSRVPGDTEAFF; CDR3 DNA: TGTGCCAGTAGTCGGGTGCCCGGTGACACTGAAGCTTTCTTT
clone size: -; J gene: TRBJ1-2; D gene: TRBD1; V gene: TRBV14; CDR3 protein: CASSQDFSGQFYGYTF; CDR3 DNA: TGTGCCAGCAGCCAAGATTTTTCGGGACAGTTCTACGGCTACACCTTC
clone size: -; J gene: TRBJ2-3; D gene: TRBD1; V gene: TRBV5-1; CDR3 protein: CASSTGPGQGGADTQYF; CDR3 DNA: TGCGCCAGCAGCACCGGCCCTGGACAGGGGGGCGCAGATACGCAGTATTTT
clone size: -; J gene: TRBJ2-7; D gene: -; V gene: TRBV5-1; CDR3 protein: CASSWSESYEQYF; CDR3 DNA: TGCGCCAGCAGCTGGAGCGAGTCCTACGAGCAGTACTTC
clone size: -; J gene: TRBJ2-5; D gene: TRBD1; V gene: TRBV9; CDR3 protein: CASSAHVDRGKTQYF; CDR3 DNA: TGTGCCAGCAGCGCCCATGTAGACAGGGGGAAGACCCAGTACTTC
clone size: -; J gene: TRBJ2-7; D gene: TRBD1; V gene: TRBV6-5; CDR3 protein: CASSHGQGGEQYF; CDR3 DNA: TGTGCCAGCAGTCACGGACAGGGCGGCGAGCAGTACTTC
clone size: few; J gene: TRBJ2-2; D gene: TRBD2; V gene: TRBV4-1; CDR3 protein: CASSPVGAGGPDVLFF; CDR3 DNA: TGCGCCAGCAGCCCCGTTGGGGCGGGGGGACCCGATGTGCTGTTTTTT
clone size: -; J gene: TRBJ2-7; D gene: TRBD2; V gene: TRBV6-1; CDR3 protein: CASSESGGGGEQYF; CDR3 DNA: TGTGCCAGCAGTGAATCGGGCGGGGGAGGCGAGCAGTACTTC